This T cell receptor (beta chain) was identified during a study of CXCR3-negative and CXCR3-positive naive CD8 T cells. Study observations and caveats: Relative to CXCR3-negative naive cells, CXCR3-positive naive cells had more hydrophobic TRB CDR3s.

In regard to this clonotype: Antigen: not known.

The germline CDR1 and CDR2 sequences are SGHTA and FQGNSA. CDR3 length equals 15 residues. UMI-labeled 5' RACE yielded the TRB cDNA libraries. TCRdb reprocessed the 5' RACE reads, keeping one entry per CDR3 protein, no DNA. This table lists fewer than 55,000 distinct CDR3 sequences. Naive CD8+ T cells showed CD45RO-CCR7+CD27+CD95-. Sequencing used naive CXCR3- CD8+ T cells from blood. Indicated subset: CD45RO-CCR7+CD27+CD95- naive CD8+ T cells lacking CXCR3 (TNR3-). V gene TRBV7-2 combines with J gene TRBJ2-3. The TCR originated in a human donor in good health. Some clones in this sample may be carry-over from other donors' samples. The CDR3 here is CASSSNVRSTDTQYF. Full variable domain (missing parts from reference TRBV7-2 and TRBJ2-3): GAGVSQSPSNKVTEKGKDVELRCDPISGHTALYWYRQSLGQGLEFLIYFQGNSAPDKSGLPSDRFSAERTGGSVSTLTIQRTQQEDSAVYLCASSSNVRSTDTQYFGPGTRLTVL.